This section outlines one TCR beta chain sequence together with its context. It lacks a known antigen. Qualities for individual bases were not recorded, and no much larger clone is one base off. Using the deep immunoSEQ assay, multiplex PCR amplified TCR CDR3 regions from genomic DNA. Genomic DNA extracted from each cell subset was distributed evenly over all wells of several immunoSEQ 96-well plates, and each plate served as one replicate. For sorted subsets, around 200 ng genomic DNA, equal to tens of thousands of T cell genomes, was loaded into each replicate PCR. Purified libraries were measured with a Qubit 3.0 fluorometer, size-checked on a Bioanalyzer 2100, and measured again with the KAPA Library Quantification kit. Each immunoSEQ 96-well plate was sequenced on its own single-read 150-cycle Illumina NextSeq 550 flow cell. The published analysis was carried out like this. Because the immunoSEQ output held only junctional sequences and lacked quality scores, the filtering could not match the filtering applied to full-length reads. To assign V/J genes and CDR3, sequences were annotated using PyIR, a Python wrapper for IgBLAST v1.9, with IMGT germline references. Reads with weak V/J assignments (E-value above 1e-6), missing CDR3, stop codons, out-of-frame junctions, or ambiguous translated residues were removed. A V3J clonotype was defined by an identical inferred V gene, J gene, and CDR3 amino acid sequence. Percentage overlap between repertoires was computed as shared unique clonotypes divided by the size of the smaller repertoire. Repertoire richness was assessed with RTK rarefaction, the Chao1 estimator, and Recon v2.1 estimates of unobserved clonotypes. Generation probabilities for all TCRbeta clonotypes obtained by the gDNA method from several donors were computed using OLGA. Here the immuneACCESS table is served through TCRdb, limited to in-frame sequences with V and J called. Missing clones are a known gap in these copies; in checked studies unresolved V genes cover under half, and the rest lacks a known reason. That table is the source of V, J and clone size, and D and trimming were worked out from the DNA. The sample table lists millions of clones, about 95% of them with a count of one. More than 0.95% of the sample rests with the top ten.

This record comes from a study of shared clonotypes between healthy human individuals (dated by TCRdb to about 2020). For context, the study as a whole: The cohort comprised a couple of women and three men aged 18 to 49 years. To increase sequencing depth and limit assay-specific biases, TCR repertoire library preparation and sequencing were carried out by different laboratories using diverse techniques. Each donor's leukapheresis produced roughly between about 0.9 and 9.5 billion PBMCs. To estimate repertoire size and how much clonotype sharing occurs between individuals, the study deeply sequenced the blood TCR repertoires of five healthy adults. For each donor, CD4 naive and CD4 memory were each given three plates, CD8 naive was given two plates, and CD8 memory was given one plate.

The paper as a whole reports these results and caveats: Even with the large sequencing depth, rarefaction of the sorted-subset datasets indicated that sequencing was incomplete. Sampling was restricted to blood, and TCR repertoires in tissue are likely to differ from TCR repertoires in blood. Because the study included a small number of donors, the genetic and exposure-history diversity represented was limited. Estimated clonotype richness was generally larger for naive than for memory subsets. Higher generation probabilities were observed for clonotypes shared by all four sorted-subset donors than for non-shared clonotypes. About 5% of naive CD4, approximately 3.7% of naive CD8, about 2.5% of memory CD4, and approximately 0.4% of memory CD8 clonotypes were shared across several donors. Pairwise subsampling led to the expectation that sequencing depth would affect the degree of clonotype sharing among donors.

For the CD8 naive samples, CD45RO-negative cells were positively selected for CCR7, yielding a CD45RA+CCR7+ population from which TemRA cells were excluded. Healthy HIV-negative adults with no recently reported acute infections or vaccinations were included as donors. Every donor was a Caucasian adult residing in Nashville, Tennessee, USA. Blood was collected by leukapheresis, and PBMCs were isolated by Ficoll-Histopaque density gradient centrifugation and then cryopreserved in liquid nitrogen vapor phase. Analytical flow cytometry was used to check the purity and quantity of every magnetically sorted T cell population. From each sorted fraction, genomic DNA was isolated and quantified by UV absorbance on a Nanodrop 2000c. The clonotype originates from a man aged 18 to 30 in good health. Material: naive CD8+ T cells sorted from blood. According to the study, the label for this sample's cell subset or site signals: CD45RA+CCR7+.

The CDR3 amino acid sequence is: CASSPLKPLAGEDEQYF. The base sequence is TGTGCCAGCAGTCCACTAAAGCCACTAGCGGGAGAGGACGAGCAGTACTTC. The chain uses TRBV27 and TRBJ2-7; a stretch of 11 junction bases matches TRBD2. As encoded in the germline V gene (reference sequence), CDR1 is MNHEY while CDR2 is SMNVEV. Ends trimmed: V by 5 bases, J by 5 bases; bases unmatched to a gene: 14. Measured from the cysteine to the phenylalanine, the CDR3 is 17 residues long. Kept here is only the CDR3 DNA, which spans 51 bases and is read in frame from base 1.